There are a few counts of the clone carrying this T cell receptor (beta chain). The V gene end was trimmed by 3 bases and the J gene end by 0 bases; junction bases not matched to a gene: 5. Germline-derived CDR1 and CDR2 are MDHEN and SYDVKM. The CDR3 consists of 17 residues. Amplified TCR beta CDR3 regions derived from RNA transcripts. First-round RT-PCR targeting the TCR CDR3 was performed with the HTBI primer set. TCRdb redid the calling of the multiplex PCR reads with MiXCR, one entry per CDR3 protein. The sample carries under 400,000 distinct CDR3 sequences, about a sixth recorded once. The data stem from a study of T cells in Graves' hyperthyroidism and ophthalmopathy.

Sequencing input: blood. The J gene is TRBJ2-5, the V gene TRBV28, with 12 positions matching TRBD2. This sequence was found in a woman younger than 30 with Graves' hyperthyroidism that later progressed to Graves' ophthalmopathy. The CDR3 protein is CASSLTSGGLHQETQYF. The CDR3 DNA follows: TGTGCCAGCAGTTTGACTAGCGGGGGTCTCCACCAAGAGACCCAGTACTTC.